The rows below give T cell receptor beta chains drawn from one sample of a study of T cell responses to AZD1222 COVID-19 vaccine. Libraries were prepared by immunoSEQ multiplex PCR; TCRdb keeps only in-frame clonotypes and omits some of them. The table shows roughly 54,000 clones, with approximately 88% occurring only once. Sequences were derived from peripheral blood, sampled 28 days after the second AZD1222 dose. The receptor set was obtained from an adult who received the AZD1222 COVID-19 vaccine. Each CDR3 is given with its conserved first and last residue. Each record gives: V gene, clone size, D gene, J gene, CDR3 protein, CDR3 DNA. The D gene is left open where the match is weak. For some rows the clone size is stated as once, few or many, or as a class when expanded; others skip it.

>TRBV3-1/TRBV3-2|.|.|TRBJ1-2
CASSQVGSSYGYTF
TGTGCCAGCAGCCAAGTGGGGTCCTCCTATGGCTACACCTTC
>TRBV5-4|.|TRBD1|TRBJ2-7
CASSLGQVGSYEQYF
TGTGCCAGCAGCCTCGGACAGGTCGGCTCCTACGAGCAGTACTTC
>TRBV24-1|.|TRBD2|TRBJ2-7
CATSDPASSGNPYEQYF
TGTGCCACCAGTGATCCGGCTTCTAGCGGGAACCCCTACGAGCAGTACTTC
>TRBV6-2/TRBV6-3|.|TRBD2|TRBJ2-7
CASSYFGSGSENEQYF
TGTGCCAGCAGTTACTTCGGTAGCGGGAGCGAAAACGAGCAGTACTTC
>TRBV28|.|.|TRBJ1-2
CASSFLGNSYGYTF
TGTGCCAGCAGTTTTCTCGGGAATAGCTATGGCTACACCTTC
>TRBV7-9|.|TRBD2|TRBJ2-1
CASSQKSGRSNEQFF
TGTGCCAGCAGCCAAAAGAGCGGGAGATCCAATGAGCAGTTCTTC
>TRBV7-9|.|TRBD1|TRBJ1-3
CASSLGDRDFTVSGNTIYF
TGTGCCAGCAGCTTAGGGGACAGGGATTTTACAGTCTCTGGAAACACCATATATTTT
>TRBV3-1/TRBV3-2|.|TRBD1|TRBJ1-1
CASSHHGTGGNTEAFF
TGTGCCAGCAGCCATCACGGGACAGGTGGGAACACTGAAGCTTTCTTT
>TRBV4-1|many|TRBD2|TRBJ2-7
CASSSKASGPYEQYF
TGCGCCAGCAGCTCCAAGGCTAGCGGCCCCTACGAGCAGTACTTC
>TRBV5-1|.|.|TRBJ2-5
CASSFPGSGKGETQYF
TGCGCCAGCAGCTTCCCAGGTAGTGGCAAGGGAGAGACCCAGTACTTC
>TRBV5-1|few|.|TRBJ2-1
CASSDPLVSFDEQFF
TGCGCCAGCAGCGATCCACTAGTCTCCTTCGATGAGCAGTTCTTC
>TRBV9|.|.|TRBJ2-3
CASSELLRTDTQYF
TGTGCCAGCAGCGAGCTCCTGCGCACAGATACGCAGTATTTT
>TRBV27|.|TRBD1|TRBJ2-7
CASSPQTGGGSYEQYF
TGTGCCAGCAGTCCTCAGACAGGGGGAGGCTCCTACGAGCAGTACTTC
>TRBV7-2|.|.|TRBJ1-6
CASSVTSSYNSPLHF
TGTGCCAGCAGCGTCACTAGCTCCTATAATTCACCCCTCCACTTT
>TRBV4-1|.|TRBD1|TRBJ1-2
CASSLQPGQGNYGYTF
TGCGCCAGCAGCCTACAACCGGGACAGGGTAACTATGGCTACACCTTC
>TRBV11-3|once|TRBD2|TRBJ2-7
CASSSAGGIYEQYF
TGTGCCAGCAGTTCCGCGGGAGGAATCTACGAGCAGTACTTC
>TRBV29-1|.|.|TRBJ2-7
CSVEGWTGTSGTYEQYF
TGCAGCGTTGAAGGGTGGACCGGGACATCAGGTACCTACGAGCAGTACTTC
>TRBV4-2|.|TRBD2|TRBJ2-7
CASSQDETSGYEQYF
TGTGCCAGCAGCCAAGATGAGACTAGCGGCTACGAGCAGTACTTC
>TRBV14|.|TRBD1|TRBJ2-5
CASSSNRGQETQYF
TGTGCCAGCAGCTCCAACAGGGGGCAAGAGACCCAGTACTTC
>TRBV6-5|.|TRBD2|TRBJ2-5
CASRDSGKETQYF
TGTGCCAGCAGGGATAGCGGGAAGGAGACCCAGTACTTC
>TRBV6-5|.|TRBD2|TRBJ2-2
CATRLAGETGELFF
TGTGCCACCCGACTAGCGGGAGAAACCGGGGAGCTGTTTTTT
>TRBV29-1|.|TRBD1|TRBJ1-2
CSVSTGASLRDYTF
TGCAGCGTTTCGACAGGGGCCTCTCTCCGAGACTACACCTTC
>TRBV5-1|.|TRBD1|TRBJ1-4
CASSISGTGREKLFF
TGCGCCAGCAGCATTTCCGGGACAGGGCGGGAAAAACTGTTTTTT
>TRBV2|.|.|TRBJ2-2
CASKFSYANTGELFF
TGTGCCAGCAAGTTTTCATACGCGAACACCGGGGAGCTGTTTTTT
>TRBV30|.|TRBD2|TRBJ2-5
CAWNSVGGRSETQYF
TGTGCCTGGAACTCGGTAGGCGGGAGGAGTGAGACCCAGTACTTC
>TRBV2|.|TRBD2|TRBJ2-1
CASRLQGTSGSDEQFF
TGTGCCAGCAGATTACAGGGGACTAGCGGGTCCGATGAGCAGTTCTTC
>TRBV7-9|.|TRBD2|TRBJ2-2
CASTELSGKGTGELFF
TGTGCCAGCACCGAACTAAGCGGGAAGGGGACCGGGGAGCTGTTTTTT
>TRBV7-8|.|.|TRBJ2-5
CASSLGRDQETQYF
TGTGCCAGCAGCTTAGGACGAGATCAGGAGACCCAGTACTTC
>TRBV15|few|TRBD2|TRBJ2-1
CATSRAGASGGDEQFF
TGTGCCACCAGCAGAGCGGGGGCTAGCGGGGGCGATGAGCAGTTCTTC
>TRBV19|.|.|TRBJ1-6
CASSIGADSPLHF
TGTGCCAGTAGTATAGGGGCGGATTCACCCCTCCACTTT
>TRBV19|.|TRBD2|TRBJ2-2
CASSRTSGRTGELFF
TGTGCCAGTAGTAGGACTAGCGGGAGGACCGGGGAGCTGTTTTTT
>TRBV19|.|.|TRBJ2-7
CASSVYRAAYEQYF
TGTGCCAGTAGTGTCTACAGGGCCGCCTACGAGCAGTACTTC
>TRBV6-1|.|.|TRBJ2-7
CASSELGQGWIKRPDEQYF
TGTGCCAGCAGTGAATTAGGGCAGGGTTGGATTAAGCGGCCTGACGAGCAGTACTTC
>TRBV29-1|.|.|TRBJ2-1
CSVEGRGQGKLNEQFF
TGCAGCGTTGAAGGAAGAGGGCAGGGTAAGCTCAATGAGCAGTTCTTC
>TRBV24-1|.|TRBD2|TRBJ2-1
CATSDSVAGRYNEQFF
TGTGCCACCAGTGATTCGGTAGCGGGACGTTACAATGAGCAGTTCTTC
>TRBV10-1|.|TRBD1|TRBJ2-2
CARPPGQFIGDTGELFF
TGCGCCCGACCTCCGGGACAGTTCATCGGGGACACCGGGGAGCTGTTTTTT
>TRBV3-1/TRBV3-2|few|.|TRBJ2-2
CASRTAAYKNTGELFF
TGTGCCAGCAGAACGGCCGCTTATAAGAACACCGGGGAGCTGTTTTTT
>TRBV5-8|.|TRBD2|TRBJ2-1
CASSLLVAGVSSYNEQFF
TGTGCCAGCAGCTTATTAGTAGCGGGAGTAAGCTCCTACAATGAGCAGTTCTTC
>TRBV6-5|once|.|TRBJ1-5
CASSTQGYNQPQHF
TGTGCCAGCAGCACACAGGGATACAATCAGCCCCAGCATTTT
>TRBV5-4|.|.|TRBJ1-6
CASSFSGALNSPLHF
TGTGCCAGCAGCTTCTCCGGTGCCCTTAATTCACCCCTCCACTTT
>TRBV19|.|.|TRBJ1-6
CASSIEGQQLYSPLHF
TGTGCCAGTAGTATAGAAGGACAGCAACTCTATTCACCCCTCCACTTT
>TRBV28|.|.|TRBJ2-7
CASSFQGGAWYEQYF
TGTGCCAGCAGTTTTCAAGGGGGGGCCTGGTACGAGCAGTACTTC
>TRBV5-1|.|.|TRBJ1-3
CASSSDTAGNTIYF
TGCGCCAGCAGCTCAGACACAGCTGGAAACACCATATATTTT
>TRBV5-6|.|TRBD1|TRBJ2-3
CASSLTGTGTDTQYF
TGTGCCAGCAGTTTAACCGGGACAGGCACAGATACGCAGTATTTT
>TRBV9|.|.|TRBJ2-1
CASSPGTSSYNEQFF
TGTGCCAGCAGCCCCGGGACTTCTTCCTACAATGAGCAGTTCTTC